This T cell receptor beta chain derives from a study of spatial heterogeneity in lung cancer. Time point described: sample taken at primary tumor resection. In each case, whole RNA from tumor, nontumor lung or frozen PBMC was sequenced unsorted. The approximately 67 donors had untreated early-stage non-small cell lung cancer. Unique molecular identifiers tagged every individual TCR cDNA molecule. One entry per CDR3 protein results from TCRdb running MiXCR on the 5' RACE reads. The sample lists about 3,800 distinct CDR3 sequences; around 8.2% were seen once. This clonotype was detected many times. The source was PBMCs, collected at surgery. The source is a female donor with early-stage non-small cell lung cancer.

The CDR3 DNA reads as TGTGCCAGCAGCCAAGGGAGAGGGGAGCTGTTTTTT. Its protein is CASSQGRGELFF. This sequence joins TRBV2 and TRBJ2-2; a weak D match, TRBD2 (5 bases). Germline V gene lookup returns CDR1 SNHLY and CDR2 FYNNEI. The CDR3 runs 12 residues. Trimming took off 6 bases at V and 8 bases at J, with 10 bases between the two ends.